This is a list of T cell receptor beta chains from one sample in a study of T cells in localized non-small cell lung cancer. Generated by immunoSEQ multiplex PCR, the TCRdb table keeps only in-frame clones and is missing some. The sample yields about 53,000 clones, around four fifths seen once. The starting material was peripheral blood mononuclear cells, obtained before any cancer treatment. The receptors stem from a man aged 40 to 70 with stage III lung adenocarcinoma. Both conserved end residues are part of each CDR3. A D gene is named only where the DNA matches it firmly. The listing skips clone size in some rows; elsewhere it reads once, few, many or a size class.

abundance	d_gene	v_gene	j_gene	CDR3aa	CDR3nt
-	-	TRBV14	TRBJ2-7	CASSRSGAAYEQYF	TGTGCCAGCAGCCGGTCCGGGGCGGCCTACGAGCAGTACTTC
-	TRBD1	TRBV9	TRBJ1-3	CASSSGQGAIGNTIYF	TGTGCCAGCAGCTCGGGACAGGGGGCGATTGGAAACACCATATATTTT
-	TRBD2	TRBV2	TRBJ2-7	CASSEASGGRYSYEQYF	TGTGCCAGCAGTGAAGCTAGCGGGGGGAGATACTCCTACGAGCAGTACTTC
-	TRBD1	TRBV29-1	TRBJ2-7	CSVGQGTGEQYF	TGCAGCGTCGGACAGGGGACTGGCGAGCAGTACTTC
-	-	TRBV7-3	TRBJ2-2	CASSSPWESTGELFF	TGTGCCAGCAGCTCCCCCTGGGAGAGCACCGGGGAGCTGTTTTTT
-	TRBD2	TRBV7-9	TRBJ2-1	CASSDVAGVPEQFF	TGTGCCAGCAGCGACGTAGCGGGAGTTCCTGAGCAGTTCTTC
few	-	TRBV6-5	TRBJ2-1	CASSYLNNEQFF	TGTGCCAGCAGTTACTTAAACAATGAGCAGTTCTTC
once	-	TRBV5-1	TRBJ1-1	CASSPRPGGADTEAFF	TGCGCCAGCAGCCCTCGACCCGGGGGCGCGGACACTGAAGCTTTCTTT
-	TRBD2	TRBV7-2	TRBJ2-5	CASSLVAGGPETQYF	TGTGCCAGCAGCTTAGTAGCGGGGGGGCCAGAGACCCAGTACTTC
-	-	TRBV5-1	TRBJ1-1	CASSLEGTEAFF	TGCGCCAGCAGCTTGGAGGGAACTGAAGCTTTCTTT
once	TRBD2	TRBV2	TRBJ2-3	CASSERGDTQYF	TGTGCCAGTTCCGAGCGGGGAGATACGCAGTATTTT
once	-	TRBV19	TRBJ1-4	CASSSPGGKEKLFF	TGTGCCAGTTCTTCTCCCGGGGGTAAGGAAAAACTGTTTTTT
-	TRBD2	TRBV5-1	TRBJ2-3	CASSSSLLWTSSTDTQYF	TGCGCCAGCAGCTCGTCCCTATTGTGGACTAGTAGCACAGATACGCAGTATTTT
once	-	TRBV7-8	TRBJ1-1	CASSSLMNTEAFF	TGTGCCAGCAGCTCCCTGATGAACACTGAAGCTTTCTTT
-	-	TRBV25-1	TRBJ2-7	CASSATPTVYEQYF	TGTGCCAGCAGTGCCACCCCGACAGTTTACGAGCAGTACTTC
-	-	TRBV19	TRBJ1-1	CASSIGITQGKAFF	TGTGCCAGTAGTATTGGGATAACACAGGGAAAAGCTTTCTTT
-	-	TRBV19	TRBJ1-6	CASSIDGANSPLHF	TGTGCCAGTAGTATCGATGGAGCTAACTCACCCCTCCACTTT
-	-	TRBV27	TRBJ1-1	CAIKALSPRGTEAFF	TGTGCCATCAAAGCCCTTTCGCCCCGGGGGACTGAAGCTTTCTTT
-	-	TRBV18	TRBJ1-3	CASSPSVGDSGNTIYF	TGTGCCAGCTCACCAAGTGTTGGTGACTCTGGAAACACCATATATTTT
-	TRBD1	TRBV5-1	TRBJ2-1	CASSLDQGAYNEQFF	TGCGCCAGCAGCTTGGATCAGGGGGCGTACAATGAGCAGTTCTTC
-	-	TRBV4-1	TRBJ1-5	CASSQEVAAGNQPQHF	TGCGCCAGCAGCCAAGAAGTTGCCGCGGGCAATCAGCCCCAGCATTTT
-	-	TRBV19	TRBJ1-5	CASSIKGPTVNQPQHF	TGTGCCAGTAGTATAAAGGGGCCCACAGTCAATCAGCCCCAGCATTTT
-	TRBD2	TRBV2	TRBJ2-5	CASSEWLAGIETQYF	TGTGCCAGCAGTGAGTGGCTAGCGGGGATAGAGACCCAGTACTTC
few	-	TRBV7-9	TRBJ2-1	CASSLAGDPYNEQFF	TGTGCCAGCAGCTTAGCGGGAGATCCCTACAATGAGCAGTTCTTC
-	TRBD2	TRBV29-1	TRBJ2-7	CSVFSGGQEQYF	TGCAGCGTTTTTAGCGGGGGACAGGAGCAGTACTTC
-	TRBD1	TRBV19	TRBJ1-5	CASSTKTGVYQPQHF	TGTGCCAGTAGTACTAAGACAGGGGTGTACCAGCCCCAGCATTTT
-	-	TRBV27	TRBJ2-7	CASSLSGGGAVYEQYF	TGTGCCAGCAGTTTATCAGGGGGGGGAGCGGTATACGAGCAGTACTTC
-	-	TRBV5-6	TRBJ2-3	CASSSFGTSTDTQYF	TGTGCCAGCAGCTCATTTGGGACAAGCACAGATACGCAGTATTTT
-	-	TRBV4-1	TRBJ2-1	CASSQDDGLLNEQFF	TGCGCCAGCAGCCAAGATGACGGGCTTCTCAATGAGCAGTTCTTC